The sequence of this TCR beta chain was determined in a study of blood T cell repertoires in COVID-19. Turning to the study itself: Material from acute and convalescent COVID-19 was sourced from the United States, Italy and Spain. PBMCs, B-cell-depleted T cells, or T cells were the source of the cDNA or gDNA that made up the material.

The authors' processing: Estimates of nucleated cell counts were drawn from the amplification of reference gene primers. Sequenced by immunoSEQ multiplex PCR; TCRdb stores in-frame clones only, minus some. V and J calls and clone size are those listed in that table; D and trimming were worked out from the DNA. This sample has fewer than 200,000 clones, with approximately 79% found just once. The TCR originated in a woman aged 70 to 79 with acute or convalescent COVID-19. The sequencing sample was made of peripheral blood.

CDR3 in amino acids: CATSDPGTVNNEQFF. In DNA, the CDR3 is TGTGCCACCAGTGACCCTGGGACAGTGAACAATGAGCAGTTCTTC. The V call is TRBV24-1, the J call TRBJ2-1, with TRBD1 identical over 7 bases. CDR3 length: 15 amino acids. Germline loops: CDR1 KGHDR, CDR2 SFDVKD. V lost 4 bases, J lost 5 bases, and 7 bases stayed unmatched.